The table lists the clone carrying this T cell receptor (beta chain) with a count of one. As yet, its antigen is unknown. On cycle 4 day 1 and cycle 7 day 1, as well as at baseline, blood was sampled. The record originates from a study of OX40 agonist ivuxolimab in advanced cancers. Study-level information: The treatment was a fully human IgG2 OX40 agonist, ivuxolimab. Study findings and constraints: On average, a greater number of expanded clones characterised CD8+ T cells relative to CD4+.

The method was immunoSEQ multiplex PCR; TCRdb's version includes in-frame clones alone and lacks a portion of them. The sample lists under 95,000 clones; more than 75% were seen once. Germline CDR1 LGHNA, CDR2 YSLEER. The CDR3 spans 11 residues. Deletions cut 5 bases from V and 6 bases from J, with 6 bases between. The sequencing used CD4+ or CD8+ T cells sorted from blood, collected in a trial of the OX40 agonist ivuxolimab. The chain uses TRBV4-3 and TRBJ2-3; D remains ambiguous. The TCR sequence derives from an adult with an advanced solid tumor such as melanoma, head and neck, liver or kidney cancer. Here the CDR3 DNA reads TGCGCCAGCAGCTCACTTGATACGCAGTATTTT. Protein sequence: CASSSLDTQYF.